One sample yielded the 13 T cell receptor beta chains listed below, sequenced in a study of blood T cell repertoires in COVID-19. Generated by immunoSEQ multiplex PCR, the TCRdb table keeps only in-frame clones and is missing some. The sample yields about 480,000 clones, 70% to 90% seen once. The sequenced sample consisted of PBMCs or T cells enriched from blood (not recorded which). The receptors derive from a woman in her thirties or forties who had recovered from COVID-19.

This clone was counted once. The gene calls are TRBV4-3 and TRBJ1-3; D remains unclear. In germline, CDR1 is LGHNA, CDR2 YSLEER. Trimming took off 0 bases at V and 3 bases at J, with 9 bases between the two ends. The CDR3 totals 15 residues. The CDR3 DNA follows: TGCGCCAGCAGCCAAGAGAGGAGGGTTGGAAACACCATATATTTT. It specifies CASSQERRVGNTIYF.

The chain recombines TRBV6-5 with TRBJ1-5; the D gene is possibly TRBD1 (5 bases). Germline CDR1 MNHEY, CDR2 SVGAGI. Trimming shortened V by 0 bases and J by 9 bases, and 15 bases separated the two germline ends. CDR3 length: 15 residues. The DNA of the CDR3 is TGTGCCAGCAGTTACTCGGCACGGGGACTGATGCCCCAGCATTTT. Translating gives CASSYSARGLMPQHF.

The chain couples TRBV3-1 (or the pseudogene TRBV3-2) to TRBJ2-1, with D possibly matching TRBD2 (6 bases). The ends were cut back, 3 bases at V and 3 bases at J, with 9 bases in the middle. This CDR3 spans 14 amino acids. Per the germline V gene, CDR1 is LGHDT and CDR2 is YNNKEL (reference sequence). This chain's CDR3 is CASSQDYFYNEQFF. The CDR3 DNA reads TGTGCCAGCAGCCAGGACTACTTCTACAATGAGCAGTTCTTC.

This chain joins TRBV5-6 and TRBJ1-5; D unclear. V lost 4 bases and J 5 bases, leaving 16 bases between the germline ends. Germline V CDR1 and CDR2: SGHDT, YYEEEE. The CDR3 extends over 15 amino acids. The CDR3 region is CASSLFQAQYQPQHF. The CDR3 DNA reads as TGTGCCAGCAGCCTGTTCCAGGCCCAATATCAGCCCCAGCATTTT.

This clone appeared once. The chain carries TRBV30 and TRBJ2-1, with a weak D call TRBD2 (5 bases). V was pared by 0 bases and J by 1 base, with 13 bases between. The CDR3 runs 16 residues. Germline CDR1 GTSNPN, CDR2 SVGIG (reference sequence). The CDR3, as DNA: TGTGCCTGGAGTGTACGGCGGGCACTTTCCTACAATGAGCAGTTCTTC. Translated, it gives CAWSVRRALSYNEQFF.

This clone was found once. J is TRBJ2-7 and V is TRBV20-1; 13 nucleotides match TRBD2. Germline trimming cut 3 bases from V and 4 bases from J; bases unmatched to any gene: 12. In germline, CDR1 is DFQATT, CDR2 SNEGSKA (reference sequence). The CDR3 contains 17 residues. The CDR3 here is CSASIPQLAGGPYEQYF. CDR3 sequence (DNA): TGCAGTGCTAGTATACCCCAACTAGCGGGAGGGCCGTACGAGCAGTACTTC.

The chain has TRBV9 and TRBJ2-3, with 7 bases that match TRBD2. Germline trimming cut 4 bases from V and 1 base from J; bases unmatched to any gene: 9. This CDR3 is built from 16 residues. Germline CDR1 reads SGDLS; CDR2 reads YYNGEE. For the CDR3, the DNA is TGTGCCAGCAGCCTACCCCTAGCGGAAGGCACAGATACGCAGTATTTT. Its protein product is CASSLPLAEGTDTQYF.

The rearrangement links TRBV7-9 to TRBJ2-4; D remains ambiguous. CDR3 length: 12 residues. V dropped 7 bases and J dropped 13 bases, with 17 bases sitting between them. Germline CDR1 reads SEHNR; CDR2 reads FQNEAQ (reference sequence). DNA of the CDR3: TGTGCCAGCACCCCCCTCACGAGAGTACAGTACTTC. Amino acid sequence: CASTPLTRVQYF.

The chain combines TRBV6-2 or TRBV6-3 with TRBJ1-2, with D hard to call. The V gene lost 0 bases and the J gene lost 4 bases, with 6 bases spanning the gap. The CDR3 consists of 13 residues. Germline loops: CDR1 MNHEY, CDR2 SVGEGT. This CDR3 reads CASSYSSLYGYTF. The DNA for the CDR3 is TGTGCCAGCAGTTACTCGAGTCTCTATGGCTACACCTTC.

The rearrangement uses TRBV5-1 and TRBJ2-1; TRBD2 matches at 10 bases. Trimming took 4 bases from V and 3 from J; bases not matched to a gene: 4. The CDR3 totals 15 residues. Germline V gene lookup returns CDR1 SGHRS and CDR2 YFSETQ. CDR3 nucleotide sequence: TGCGCCAGCAGCGATTTAGCGGGAGGCTACAATGAGCAGTTCTTC. As protein: CASSDLAGGYNEQFF.

This chain connects TRBV27 to TRBJ1-1; D is undetermined. V lost 6 bases and J lost 10, with 21 bases in between. This CDR3 contains 14 residues. CDR1 and CDR2 (germline): MNHEY, SMNVEV (reference sequence). The CDR3, as DNA: TGTGCCAGCAGCCGGGTGGCGAGGGTGAGGGTAGCTTTCTTT. Translation: CASSRVARVRVAFF.

The chain recombines TRBV6-5 with TRBJ2-7; weak D call: TRBD1 (5 bases). The ends were cut back, 6 bases at V and 4 bases at J, with 19 bases in the middle. CDR3 length: 15 amino acids. CDR1 and CDR2 (germline): MNHEY, SVGAGI. The CDR3 reads CASSLQAYSRYEQYF. The CDR3 nucleotides read TGTGCCAGCAGCCTACAGGCATATTCCCGTTACGAGCAGTACTTC.

A remark on this clone: A junction boundary mismatches the germline segment, possibly from a read error. This chain links TRBV7-4 with TRBJ2-2; 8 bases align to TRBD2. Germline V gives CDR1 SGHVT, CDR2 SQSDAQ. This CDR3 region has 16 residues. The chain's CDR3 is CASSPRTSREHRGAVF. CDR3 DNA: TGTGCCAGCAGCCCCCGGACTAGCAGGGAACACCGGGGAGCTGTTTTT.